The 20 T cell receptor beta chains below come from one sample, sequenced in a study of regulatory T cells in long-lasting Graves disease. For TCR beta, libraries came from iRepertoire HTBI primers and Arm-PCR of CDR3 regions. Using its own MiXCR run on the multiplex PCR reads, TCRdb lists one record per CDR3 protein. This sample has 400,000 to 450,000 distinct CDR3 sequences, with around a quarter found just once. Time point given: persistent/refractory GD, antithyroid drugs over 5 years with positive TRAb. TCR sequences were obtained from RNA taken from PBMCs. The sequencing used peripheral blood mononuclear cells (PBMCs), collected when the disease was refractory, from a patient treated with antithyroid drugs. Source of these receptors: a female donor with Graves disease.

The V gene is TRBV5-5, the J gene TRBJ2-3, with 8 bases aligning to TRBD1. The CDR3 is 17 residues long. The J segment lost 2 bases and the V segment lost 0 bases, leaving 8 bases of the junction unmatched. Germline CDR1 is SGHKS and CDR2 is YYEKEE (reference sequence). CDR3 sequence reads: CASSLAIRTGHTDTQYF. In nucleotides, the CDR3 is TGTGCCAGCAGCTTGGCCATTCGGACAGGGCACACAGATACGCAGTATTTT. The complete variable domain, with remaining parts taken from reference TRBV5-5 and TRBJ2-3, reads DAGVTQSPTHLIKTRGQQVTLRCSPISGHKSVSWYQQVLGQGPQFIFQYYEKEERGRGNFPDRFSARQFPNYSSELNVNALLLGDSALYLCASSLAIRTGHTDTQYFGPGTRLTVL.

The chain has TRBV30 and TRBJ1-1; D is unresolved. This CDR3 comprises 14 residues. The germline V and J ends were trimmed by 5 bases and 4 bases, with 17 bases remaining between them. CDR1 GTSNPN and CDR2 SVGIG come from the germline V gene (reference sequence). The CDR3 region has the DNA TGTGCCTGGCGGACCTGGGTGAGCGGCACTGAAGCTTTCTTT. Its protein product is CAWRTWVSGTEAFF. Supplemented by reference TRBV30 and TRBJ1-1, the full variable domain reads SQTIHQWPATLVQPVGSPLSLECTVEGTSNPNLYWYRQAAGRGLQLLFYSVGIGQISSEVPQNLSASRPQDRQFILSSKKLLLSDSGFYLCAWRTWVSGTEAFFGQGTRLTVV.

CDR3 in DNA: TGTGCCAGCAGTCCCGCGGGAAGCGGGAGCTCCTACGAGCAGTACTTC. Its translation is CASSPAGSGSSYEQYF. This chain joins TRBV28 and TRBJ2-7; the match to TRBD2 covers 8 bases. CDR1 is MDHEN and CDR2 is SYDVKM in the germline V gene. With V trimmed by 5 bases and J by 0 bases, 9 bases remained unmatched. The CDR3 totals 16 residues.

This chain's CDR3 is CASSFWGSQPQHF. The CDR3 DNA reads as TGTGCCAGCAGCTTTTGGGGGAGTCAGCCCCAGCATTTT. This chain uses TRBV13 with TRBJ1-5; a weak D match, TRBD1 (5 bases). Trimming took off 3 bases at V and 6 bases at J, with 9 bases between the two ends. Per the germline V gene, CDR1 is PRHDT and CDR2 is FYEKMQ (reference sequence). There are 13 residues in the CDR3.

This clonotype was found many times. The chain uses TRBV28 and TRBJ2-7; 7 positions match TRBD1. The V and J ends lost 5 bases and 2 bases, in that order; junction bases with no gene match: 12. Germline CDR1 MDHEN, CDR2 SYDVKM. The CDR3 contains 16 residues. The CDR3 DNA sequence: TGTGCCAGCAGTCCACGGGCAGGGGACAGTACCTACGAGCAGTACTTC. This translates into CASSPRAGDSTYEQYF.

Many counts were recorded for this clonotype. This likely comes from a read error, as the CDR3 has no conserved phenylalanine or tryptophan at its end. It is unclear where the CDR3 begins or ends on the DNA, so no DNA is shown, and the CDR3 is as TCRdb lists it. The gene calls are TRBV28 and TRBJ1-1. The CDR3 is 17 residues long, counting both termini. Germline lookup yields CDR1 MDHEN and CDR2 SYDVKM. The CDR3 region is CASSNPTRLLGEGLIID.

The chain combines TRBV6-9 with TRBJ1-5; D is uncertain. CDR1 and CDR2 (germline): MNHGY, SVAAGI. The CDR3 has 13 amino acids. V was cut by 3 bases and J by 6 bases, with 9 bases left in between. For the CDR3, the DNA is TGTGCCAGCAGTTACACTTCGGGTCAGCCCCAGCATTTT. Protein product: CASSYTSGQPQHF.

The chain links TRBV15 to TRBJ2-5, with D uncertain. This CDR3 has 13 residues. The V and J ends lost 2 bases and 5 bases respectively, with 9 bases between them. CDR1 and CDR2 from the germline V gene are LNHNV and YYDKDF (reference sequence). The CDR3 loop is CATSRHDRETQYF. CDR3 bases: TGTGCCACCAGCAGACACGATCGGGAGACCCAGTACTTC.

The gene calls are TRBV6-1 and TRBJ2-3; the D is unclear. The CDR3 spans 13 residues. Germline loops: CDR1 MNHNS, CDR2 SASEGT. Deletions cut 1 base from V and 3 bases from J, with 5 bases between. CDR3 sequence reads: CASSEDTTDTQYF. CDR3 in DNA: TGTGCCAGCAGTGAAGACACAACAGATACGCAGTATTTT.

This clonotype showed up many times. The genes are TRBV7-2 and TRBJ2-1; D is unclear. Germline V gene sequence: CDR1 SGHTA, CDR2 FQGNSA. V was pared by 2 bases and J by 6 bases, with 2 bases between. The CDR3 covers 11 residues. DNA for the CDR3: TGTGCCAGCAGCTTAACCAATGAGCAGTTCTTC. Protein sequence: CASSLTNEQFF.

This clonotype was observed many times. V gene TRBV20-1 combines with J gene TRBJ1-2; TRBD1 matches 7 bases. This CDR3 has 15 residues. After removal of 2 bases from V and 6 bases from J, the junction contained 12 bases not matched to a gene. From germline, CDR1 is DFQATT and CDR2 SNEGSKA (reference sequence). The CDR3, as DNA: TGCAGTGCTAGACAAACAGGGGTGATCACCAATGGCTACACCTTC. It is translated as CSARQTGVITNGYTF.

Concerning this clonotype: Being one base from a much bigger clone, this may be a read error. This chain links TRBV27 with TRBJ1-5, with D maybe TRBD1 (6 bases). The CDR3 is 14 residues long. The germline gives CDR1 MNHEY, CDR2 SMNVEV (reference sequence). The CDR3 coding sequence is TGTGCCGGCAGTTCCGGGACAATCAATCAGCCCCAGCATTTT. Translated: CAGSSGTINQPQHF.

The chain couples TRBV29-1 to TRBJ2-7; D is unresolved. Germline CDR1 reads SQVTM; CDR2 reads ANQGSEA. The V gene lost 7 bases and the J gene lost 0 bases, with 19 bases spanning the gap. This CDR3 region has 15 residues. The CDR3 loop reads CSAPSVYGLSYEQYF. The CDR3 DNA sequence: TGCAGCGCTCCCTCGGTGTACGGCCTCTCCTACGAGCAGTACTTC.

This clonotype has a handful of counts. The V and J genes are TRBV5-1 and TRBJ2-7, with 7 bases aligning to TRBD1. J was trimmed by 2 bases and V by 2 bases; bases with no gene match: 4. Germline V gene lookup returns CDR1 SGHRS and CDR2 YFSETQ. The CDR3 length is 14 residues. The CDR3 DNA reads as TGCGCCAGCAGCTTACTGACAGGGCCCTACGAGCAGTACTTC. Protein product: CASSLLTGPYEQYF.

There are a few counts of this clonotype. The CDR3 DNA is TGCAGTGCCCCGGGGGACAACTATGGCTACACCTTC. Translation gives CSAPGDNYGYTF. This chain uses TRBV20-1 with TRBJ1-2, with a possible D match to TRBD1 (5 bases). The CDR3 length is 12 residues. Germline V gene lookup returns CDR1 DFQATT and CDR2 SNEGSKA (reference sequence). The V end was cut by 6 bases, the J end by 2 bases, with 10 bases between.

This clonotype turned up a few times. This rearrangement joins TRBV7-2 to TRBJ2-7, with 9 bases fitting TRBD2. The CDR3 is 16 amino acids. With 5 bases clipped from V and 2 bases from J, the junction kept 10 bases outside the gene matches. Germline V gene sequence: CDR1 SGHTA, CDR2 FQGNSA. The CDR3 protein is CASSLNSGSSPYEQYF. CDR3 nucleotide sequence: TGTGCCAGCAGCCTTAATAGCGGGAGCAGCCCCTACGAGCAGTACTTC.

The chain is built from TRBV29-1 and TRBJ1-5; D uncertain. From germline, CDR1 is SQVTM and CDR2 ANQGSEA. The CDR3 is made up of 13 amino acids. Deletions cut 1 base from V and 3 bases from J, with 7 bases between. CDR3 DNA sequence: TGCAGCGTTGAAGGGGGAATCAATCAGCCCCAGCATTTT. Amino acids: CSVEGGINQPQHF.

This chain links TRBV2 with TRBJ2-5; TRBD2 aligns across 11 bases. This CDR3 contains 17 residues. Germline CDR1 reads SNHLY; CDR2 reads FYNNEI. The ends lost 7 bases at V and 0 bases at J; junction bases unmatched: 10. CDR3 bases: TGTGCCAGCACCTACGGGGCTAGCGGGAGGAACCAAGAGACCCAGTACTTC. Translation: CASTYGASGRNQETQYF.

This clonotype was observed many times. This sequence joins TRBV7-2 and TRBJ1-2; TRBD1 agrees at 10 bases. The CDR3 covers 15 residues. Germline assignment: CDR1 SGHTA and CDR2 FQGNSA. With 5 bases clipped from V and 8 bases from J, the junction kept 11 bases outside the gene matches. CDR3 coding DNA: TGTGCCAGCAGCCCTCGGGACAGGGGTGATTGGGGCTACACCTTC. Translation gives CASSPRDRGDWGYTF.

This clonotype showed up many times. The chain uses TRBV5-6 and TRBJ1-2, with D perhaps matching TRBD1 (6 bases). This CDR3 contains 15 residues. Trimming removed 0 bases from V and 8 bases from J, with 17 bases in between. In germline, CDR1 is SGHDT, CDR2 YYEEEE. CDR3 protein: CASSLVPGQGGGYTF. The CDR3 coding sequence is TGTGCCAGCAGCTTGGTACCGGGACAAGGCGGCGGCTACACCTTC.